This T cell receptor (beta chain) is drawn from a study of technical replicates of blood from several donors. Generated by immunoSEQ multiplex PCR, the TCRdb table keeps only in-frame clones and is missing some. This table holds approximately 13,000 clones, more than 70% found once. CDR1 and CDR2 from the germline V gene are PRHDT and FYEKMQ (reference sequence). The germline V and J ends were trimmed by 5 bases and 5 bases, with 15 bases remaining between them. The CDR3 is made up of 14 amino acids. The V and J genes are TRBV13 and TRBJ1-1; maybe TRBD1 (5 bases). The sequence came from a human donor in good health. Sequenced sample: PBMCs. DNA for the CDR3: TGTGCCAGCAGCCCGGAAGACCGGGGGACTGAAGCTTTCTTT. Encoded protein: CASSPEDRGTEAFF. Drawing the rest from reference TRBV13 and TRBJ1-1, the complete variable domain is AAGVIQSPRHLIKEKRETATLKCYPIPRHDTVYWYQQGPGQDPQFLISFYEKMQSDKGSIPDRFSAQQFSDYHSELNMSSLELGDSALYFCASSPEDRGTEAFFGQGTRLTVV.